This TCR beta chain was recorded in a study of blood T cell repertoires in COVID-19. Here immunoSEQ multiplex PCR was the method, and the copy in TCRdb shows in-frame clones only, minus some. The sample shows around 180,000 clones, 88% of them seen only once. CDR1 and CDR2 from the germline V gene are MNHNS and SASEGT. Trimming removed 4 bases from V and 0 bases from J, with 10 bases in between. CDR3 size: 16 residues. Sequences were obtained from peripheral blood. This sequence originates from a man aged 70 or older with active or convalescent COVID-19. The J gene is TRBJ1-6, the V gene TRBV6-1; D is unresolved. The CDR3 reads CASSGGISSYNSPLHF. The CDR3 DNA reads as TGTGCCAGCAGTGGAGGAATTAGCTCCTATAATTCACCCCTCCACTTT.